The 20 T cell receptor beta chains listed next were all sequenced from one sample in a study of blood T cell repertoires in COVID-19. Assay: immunoSEQ multiplex PCR; the TCRdb copy retains only in-frame clones and omits some. Here the sample spans 200,000 or so clones, 83% being singletons. The source material was PBMCs or T cells enriched from blood (not recorded which). These receptors all stem from a woman in her forties or fifties who had been exposed to COVID-19.

The chain links TRBV18 to TRBJ1-2, with 7 bases aligning to TRBD1. CDR3 size: 13 residues. V shed 5 bases and J 2 bases; nucleotides not matched to a gene: 2. Germline V lookup: CDR1 KGHSH, CDR2 LQKENI. CDR3 nucleotides: TGTGCCAGCTCATCACAGGGGAACTATGGCTACACCTTC. Its translation: CASSSQGNYGYTF.

The V call is TRBV19, the J call TRBJ2-2; no clear D. Germline loops: CDR1 LNHDA, CDR2 SQIVND (reference sequence). Between the trimmed V and J ends, which lost 6 bases and 4 bases, there was a span of 12 bases. The length of the CDR3 is 14 residues. The CDR3 nucleotides read TGTGCCAGTAGGACAACCTTGGTCACCGGGGAGCTGTTTTTT. Its translation is CASRTTLVTGELFF.

This clone was observed once. V is TRBV29-1 and J is TRBJ1-2; 7 nucleotides line up with TRBD1. The CDR3 loop spans 13 amino acids. Looked up from germline, CDR1 is SQVTM and CDR2 is ANQGSEA. V shed 7 bases, J shed 3 bases, and the junction held 8 bases outside the gene matches. CDR3 sequence reads: CSESRDRDYGYTF. The CDR3 bases are TGCAGCGAATCCCGGGACAGAGACTATGGCTACACCTTC. The whole variable domain, filled in from reference TRBV29-1 and TRBJ1-2, reads SAVISQKPSRDICQRGTSLTIQCQVDSQVTMMFWYRQQPGQSLTLIATANQGSEATYESGFVIDKFPISRPNLTFSTLTVSNMSPEDSSIYLCSESRDRDYGYTFGSGTRLTVV.

The V call is TRBV15, the J call TRBJ2-3, with 7 bases lining up with TRBD2. Germline trimming cut 5 bases from V and 3 bases from J; bases unmatched to any gene: 11. CDR3 length: 16 residues. CDR1 and CDR2 from the germline V gene are LNHNV and YYDKDF (reference sequence). CDR3 amino acids: CATSVGDLGGTDTQYF. The CDR3 nucleotides are TGTGCCACCAGCGTCGGGGACTTGGGGGGGACAGATACGCAGTATTTT. The whole variable domain, filled in from reference TRBV15 and TRBJ2-3, reads DAMVIQNPRYQVTQFGKPVTLSCSQTLNHNVMYWYQQKSSQAPKLLFHYYDKDFNNEADTPDNFQSRRPNTSFCFLDIRSPGLGDTAMYLCATSVGDLGGTDTQYFGPGTRLTVL.

As for this clone: Other nucleotide sequences in the sample specify the same CDR3. V gene TRBV7-2 combines with J gene TRBJ2-3, with 7 bases that match TRBD2. The CDR3 runs to 15 residues. The V gene's germline CDR1 is SGHTA and CDR2 FQGNSA. The V segment lost 2 bases and the J segment 2 bases; nucleotides outside the gene matches: 4. CDR3 amino acids: CASSLSGLPTDTQYF. CDR3 sequence (DNA): TGTGCCAGCAGCTTATCGGGACTACCCACAGATACGCAGTATTTT.

This chain links TRBV29-1 with TRBJ2-1, with D possibly matching TRBD2 (5 bases). There are 12 residues in the CDR3. CDR1 and CDR2 (germline): SQVTM, ANQGSEA. V lost 1 base, J lost 15 bases, and 16 bases lay in between. CDR3 coding DNA: TGCAGCGTTGAAGGTGCGCGTGAGGGCGGGTTCTTC. It yields the protein CSVEGAREGGFF.

The CDR3 sequence: CATVFQGKGYTF. The CDR3 bases are TGTGCCACCGTATTCCAGGGAAAGGGCTACACCTTC. V and J are TRBV7-3 and TRBJ1-2; D might be TRBD1 (5 bases). The CDR3 is 12 amino acids. Trimming took off 10 bases at V and 8 bases at J, with 17 bases between the two ends. CDR1 and CDR2 (germline): SGHTA, FQGTGA.

The chain links TRBV6-5 to TRBJ1-2, with 7 bases aligning to TRBD1. Germline V gene lookup returns CDR1 MNHEY and CDR2 SVGAGI. The CDR3 totals 14 residues. V shed 7 bases, J shed 4 bases, and the junction held 9 bases outside the gene matches. CDR3 sequence: CASTRQGRSYGYTF. The CDR3, as DNA: TGTGCCAGCACCCGACAGGGCAGGAGCTATGGCTACACCTTC.

This clone has only a few counts. This chain uses TRBV19 with TRBJ1-1; perhaps TRBD1 as D (5 bases). Germline lookup yields CDR1 LNHDA and CDR2 SQIVND (reference sequence). The length of the CDR3 is 14 residues. The ends were cut back, 5 bases at V and 0 bases at J, with 10 bases in the middle. In DNA form, the CDR3 reads TGTGCCAGTAGTCTCAGGGACTTGAACACTGAAGCTTTCTTT. This sequence encodes CASSLRDLNTEAFF.

The rearrangement joins TRBV7-2 to TRBJ1-1; perhaps TRBD1 as D (5 bases). CDR3 length: 14 amino acids. Trimming took off 5 bases at V and 6 bases at J, with 16 bases between the two ends. In germline, CDR1 is SGHTA, CDR2 FQGNSA. The CDR3 loop is CASSPLQGFAEAFF. CDR3 DNA sequence: TGTGCCAGCAGCCCACTTCAGGGATTCGCTGAAGCTTTCTTT.

The chain uses TRBV29-1 and TRBJ2-1, with 8 bases aligning to TRBD2. V shed 6 bases, J shed 6 bases, and the junction held 13 bases outside the gene matches. The CDR3 contains 15 residues. Germline assignment: CDR1 SQVTM and CDR2 ANQGSEA. CDR3 loop: CSVQTRGGVLNEQFF. DNA for the CDR3: TGCAGCGTACAGACCCGGGGGGGGGTCCTCAATGAGCAGTTCTTC.

Note on this clone: The same CDR3 is also encoded by other DNA sequences in this sample. This chain joins TRBV7-2 and TRBJ2-3; D is undetermined. V lost 7 bases to trimming and J lost 1 base, with 12 bases between them. CDR1 SGHTA and CDR2 FQGNSA come from the germline V gene. The CDR3 loop spans 14 amino acids. The CDR3 region is CASTPSGGTDTQYF. The CDR3 nucleotides read TGTGCCAGCACCCCCTCCGGTGGCACAGATACGCAGTATTTT.

The chain joins TRBV3-1 (or the pseudogene TRBV3-2) to TRBJ1-4, with TRBD1 as a possible D gene (6 bases). The CDR3 contains 16 residues. Trimming shortened V by 1 base and J by 1 base, and 10 bases separated the two germline ends. Germline loops: CDR1 LGHDT, CDR2 YNNKEL (reference sequence). The CDR3 loop is CASSQGNRVTNEKLFF. For the CDR3, the DNA is TGTGCCAGCAGCCAAGGGAACAGGGTAACTAATGAAAAACTGTTTTTT.

The V call is TRBV7-6, the J call TRBJ2-2; D might be TRBD2 (6 bases). V was shortened by 5 bases and J by 5 bases, with 27 bases between the two germline ends. The CDR3 is 19 amino acids. Germline V gives CDR1 SGHVS, CDR2 FNYEAQ. CDR3 amino acids: CASSPRVRSGLRGTGELFF. The CDR3 DNA follows: TGTGCCAGCAGCCCCAGAGTCCGGTCGGGACTCCGGGGAACCGGGGAGCTGTTTTTT.

This chain connects TRBV29-1 to TRBJ2-5; D remains unclear. Per the germline V gene, CDR1 is SQVTM and CDR2 is ANQGSEA. This CDR3 spans 17 amino acids. V was cut by 2 bases and J by 1 base, with 20 bases left in between. The CDR3 sequence: CSVETPFSVSAQETQYF. CDR3 nucleotides: TGCAGCGTTGAAACGCCGTTCAGTGTCTCTGCCCAAGAGACCCAGTACTTC.

The chain carries TRBV7-2 and TRBJ1-4; 7 nucleotides match TRBD1. CDR1 and CDR2 from the germline V gene are SGHTA and FQGNSA. The CDR3 consists of 15 residues. The trim removed 4 bases at V and 1 base at J, leaving 3 bases unmatched. CDR3 nucleotide sequence: TGTGCCAGCAGCTCCAGACAGGGAACTAATGAAAAACTGTTTTTT. Protein product: CASSSRQGTNEKLFF.

This chain connects TRBV4-1 to TRBJ1-1, with 9 bases lining up with TRBD1. Trimming took 1 base from V and 4 from J; bases not matched to a gene: 13. Germline CDR1 and CDR2: MGHRA and YSYEKL. The CDR3 has 18 residues. DNA for the CDR3: TGCGCCAGCAGCCAAGGTTCCGGGACAGGGTATCTTCGCACTGAAGCTTTCTTT. Protein: CASSQGSGTGYLRTEAFF.

The count of this clone is one. The chain couples TRBV29-1 to TRBJ1-1; D possibly corresponds to TRBD1 (6 bases). The germline CDR1 and CDR2 sequences are SQVTM and ANQGSEA. V shed 6 bases and J shed 3 bases, with 14 bases lying between them. This CDR3 spans 13 amino acids. CDR3 loop: CSVPGEGYTEAFF. CDR3 DNA sequence: TGCAGCGTCCCAGGGGAGGGGTACACTGAAGCTTTCTTT.

The rearrangement uses TRBV19 and TRBJ1-2, with D unclear. Germline values: CDR1 LNHDA, CDR2 SQIVND (reference sequence). Trimming took 2 bases from V and 4 from J, leaving 5 bases between them. This CDR3 spans 12 amino acids. The CDR3 sequence: CASSIPSYGYTF. CDR3 nucleotides: TGTGCCAGTAGTATACCCAGCTATGGCTACACCTTC.

The V call is TRBV12-3 or TRBV12-4, the J call TRBJ1-1; TRBD1 is a possible D gene (5 bases). The CDR3 length is 13 residues. V was shortened by 6 bases and J by 1 base, with 9 bases between the two germline ends. The CDR3 reads CASRDTGNTEAFF. The CDR3 DNA sequence: TGTGCCAGCAGGGATACAGGGAACACTGAAGCTTTCTTT.